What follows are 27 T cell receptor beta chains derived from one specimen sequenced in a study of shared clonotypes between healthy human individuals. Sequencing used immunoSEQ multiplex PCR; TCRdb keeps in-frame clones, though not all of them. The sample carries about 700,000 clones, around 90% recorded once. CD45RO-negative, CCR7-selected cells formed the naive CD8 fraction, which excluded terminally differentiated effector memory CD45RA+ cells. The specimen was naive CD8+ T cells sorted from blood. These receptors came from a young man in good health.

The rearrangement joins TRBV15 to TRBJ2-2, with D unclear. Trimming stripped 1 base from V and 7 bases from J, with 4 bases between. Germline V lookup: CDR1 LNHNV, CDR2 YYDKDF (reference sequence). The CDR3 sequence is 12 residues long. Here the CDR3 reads CATSRVNGELFF. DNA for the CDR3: TGTGCCACCAGCAGAGTGAACGGGGAGCTGTTTTTT.

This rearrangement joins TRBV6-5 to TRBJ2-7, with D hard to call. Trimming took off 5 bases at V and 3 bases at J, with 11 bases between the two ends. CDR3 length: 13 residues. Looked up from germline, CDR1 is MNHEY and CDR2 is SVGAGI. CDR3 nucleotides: TGTGCCAGCAGTCCTGACATTTACTACGAGCAGTACTTC. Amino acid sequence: CASSPDIYYEQYF.

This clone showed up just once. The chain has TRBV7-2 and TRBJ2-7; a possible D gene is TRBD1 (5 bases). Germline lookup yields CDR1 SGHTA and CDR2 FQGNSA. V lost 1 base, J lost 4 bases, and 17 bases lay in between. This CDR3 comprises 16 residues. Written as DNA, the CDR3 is TGTGCCAGCAGCTTAGTTTTTGTGGACATCCTATACGAGCAGTACTTC. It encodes CASSLVFVDILYEQYF.

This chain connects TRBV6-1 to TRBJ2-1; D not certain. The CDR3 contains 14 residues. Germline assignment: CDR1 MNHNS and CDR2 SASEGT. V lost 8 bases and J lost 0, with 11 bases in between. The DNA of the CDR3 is TGTGCCAGCTTCCTGGAAAGCTCCTACAATGAGCAGTTCTTC. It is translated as CASFLESSYNEQFF.

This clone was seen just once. This CDR3 is CASSLTGTGVLEQYF. CDR3 sequence (DNA): TGTGCCAGCAGCTTAACCGGGACAGGGGTGTTAGAGCAGTACTTC. The chain recombines TRBV11-3 with TRBJ2-7, with 10 bases fitting TRBD1. Per the germline V gene, CDR1 is SGHNT and CDR2 is YENEEA. The V gene end was trimmed by 2 bases and the J gene end by 7 bases; junction bases not matched to a gene: 8. The CDR3 length is 15 residues.

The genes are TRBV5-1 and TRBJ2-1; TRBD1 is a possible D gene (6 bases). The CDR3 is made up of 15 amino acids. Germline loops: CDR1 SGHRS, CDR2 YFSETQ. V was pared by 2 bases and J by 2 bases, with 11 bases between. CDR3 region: CASSLEPGAYNEQFF. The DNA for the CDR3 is TGCGCCAGCAGCTTAGAGCCAGGGGCCTACAATGAGCAGTTCTTC.

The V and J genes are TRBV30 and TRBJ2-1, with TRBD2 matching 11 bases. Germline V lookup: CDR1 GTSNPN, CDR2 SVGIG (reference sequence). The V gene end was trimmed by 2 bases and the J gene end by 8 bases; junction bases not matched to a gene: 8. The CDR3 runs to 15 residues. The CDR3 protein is CAWSSLAGGVDEQFF. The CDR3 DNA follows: TGTGCCTGGAGTTCTCTAGCGGGAGGTGTGGATGAGCAGTTCTTC.

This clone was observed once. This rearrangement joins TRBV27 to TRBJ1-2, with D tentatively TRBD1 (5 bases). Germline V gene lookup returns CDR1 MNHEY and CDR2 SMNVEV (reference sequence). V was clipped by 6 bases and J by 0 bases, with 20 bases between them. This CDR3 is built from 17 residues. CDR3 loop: CASRRGAGGLSNYGYTF. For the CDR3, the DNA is TGTGCCAGCAGGAGAGGGGCAGGCGGGTTATCTAACTATGGCTACACCTTC.

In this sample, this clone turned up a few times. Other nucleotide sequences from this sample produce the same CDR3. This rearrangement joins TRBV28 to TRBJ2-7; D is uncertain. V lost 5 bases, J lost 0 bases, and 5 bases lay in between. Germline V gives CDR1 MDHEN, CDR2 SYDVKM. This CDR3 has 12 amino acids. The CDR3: CASSPSSYEQYF. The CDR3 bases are TGTGCCAGCAGTCCCAGCTCCTACGAGCAGTACTTC.

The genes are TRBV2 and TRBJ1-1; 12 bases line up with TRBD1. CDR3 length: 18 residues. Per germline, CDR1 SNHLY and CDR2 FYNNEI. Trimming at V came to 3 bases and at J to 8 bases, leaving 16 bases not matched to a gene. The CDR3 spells CASSDPLSGTGGASEAFF. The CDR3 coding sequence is TGTGCCAGCAGTGATCCCCTCTCCGGGACAGGGGGCGCGTCGGAAGCTTTCTTT.

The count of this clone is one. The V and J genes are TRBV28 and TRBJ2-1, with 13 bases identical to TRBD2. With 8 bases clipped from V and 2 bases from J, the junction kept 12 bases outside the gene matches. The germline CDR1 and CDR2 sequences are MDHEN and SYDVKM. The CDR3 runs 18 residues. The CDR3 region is CASRTMVGTSGTYNEQFF. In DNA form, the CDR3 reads TGTGCCAGCCGAACCATGGTCGGGACTAGCGGGACCTACAATGAGCAGTTCTTC.

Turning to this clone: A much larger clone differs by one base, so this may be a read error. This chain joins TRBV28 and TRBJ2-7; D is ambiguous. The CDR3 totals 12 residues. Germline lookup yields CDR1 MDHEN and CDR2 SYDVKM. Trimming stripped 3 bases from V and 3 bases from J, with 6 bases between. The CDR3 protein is CASSFQNYEQYF. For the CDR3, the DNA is TGTGCCAGCAGTTTCCAGAACTACGAGCAGTACTTC.

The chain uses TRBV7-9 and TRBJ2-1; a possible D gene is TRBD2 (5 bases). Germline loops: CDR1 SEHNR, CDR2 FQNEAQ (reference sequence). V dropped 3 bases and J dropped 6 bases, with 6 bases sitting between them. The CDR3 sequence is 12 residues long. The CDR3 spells CASSFLANEQFF. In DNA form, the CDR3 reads TGTGCCAGCAGCTTCCTAGCCAATGAGCAGTTCTTC.

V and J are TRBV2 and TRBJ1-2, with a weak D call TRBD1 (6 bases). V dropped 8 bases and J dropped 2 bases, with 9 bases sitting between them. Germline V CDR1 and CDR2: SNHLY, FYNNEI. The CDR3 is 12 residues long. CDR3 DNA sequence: TGTGCCAGCGGGACAAGAAACTATGGCTACACCTTC. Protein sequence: CASGTRNYGYTF. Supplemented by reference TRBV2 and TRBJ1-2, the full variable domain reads EPEVTQTPSHQVTQMGQEVILRCVPISNHLYFYWYRQILGQKVEFLVSFYNNEISEKSEIFDDQFSVERPDGSNFTLKIRSTKLEDSAMYFCASGTRNYGYTFGSGTRLTVV.

The DNA of the CDR3 is TGTGCCAGCAGCTTCCTCGGGGGCGGGCAGCCCCAGCATTTT. This sequence encodes CASSFLGGGQPQHF. This rearrangement joins TRBV5-4 to TRBJ1-5; tentative D call: TRBD1 (6 bases). This CDR3 contains 14 residues. Germline V lookup: CDR1 SGHNT, CDR2 YYREEE (reference sequence). Trimming shortened V by 2 bases and J by 7 bases, and 13 bases separated the two germline ends.

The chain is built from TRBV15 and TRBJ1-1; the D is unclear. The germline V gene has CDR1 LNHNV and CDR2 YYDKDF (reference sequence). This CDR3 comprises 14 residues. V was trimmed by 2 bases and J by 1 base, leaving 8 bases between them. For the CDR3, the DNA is TGTGCCACCAGCAGACGGACGGGGAACACTGAAGCTTTCTTT. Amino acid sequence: CATSRRTGNTEAFF. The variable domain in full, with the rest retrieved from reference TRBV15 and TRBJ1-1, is DAMVIQNPRYQVTQFGKPVTLSCSQTLNHNVMYWYQQKSSQAPKLLFHYYDKDFNNEADTPDNFQSRRPNTSFCFLDIRSPGLGDTAMYLCATSRRTGNTEAFFGQGTRLTVV.

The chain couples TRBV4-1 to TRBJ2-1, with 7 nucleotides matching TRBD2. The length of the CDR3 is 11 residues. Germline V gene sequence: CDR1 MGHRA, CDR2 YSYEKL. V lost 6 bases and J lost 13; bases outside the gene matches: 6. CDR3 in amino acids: CASSSGTIQFF. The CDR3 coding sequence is TGCGCCAGCAGTTCCGGGACTATCCAGTTCTTC.

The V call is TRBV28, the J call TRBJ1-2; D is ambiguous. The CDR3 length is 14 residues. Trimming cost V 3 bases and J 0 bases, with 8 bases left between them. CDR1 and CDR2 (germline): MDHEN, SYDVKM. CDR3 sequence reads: CASSFSGTNYGYTF. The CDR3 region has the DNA TGTGCCAGCAGTTTCAGCGGCACTAACTATGGCTACACCTTC.

The CDR3 reads CASSPIRDYNNEQFF. The DNA of the CDR3 is TGTGCCAGCTCACCTATCAGGGACTACAACAATGAGCAGTTCTTC. This sequence joins TRBV18 and TRBJ2-1; TRBD2 matches at 7 bases. V was pared by 3 bases and J by 5 bases, with 7 bases of the junction left unmatched. This CDR3 has 15 amino acids. The germline V gene has CDR1 KGHSH and CDR2 LQKENI.

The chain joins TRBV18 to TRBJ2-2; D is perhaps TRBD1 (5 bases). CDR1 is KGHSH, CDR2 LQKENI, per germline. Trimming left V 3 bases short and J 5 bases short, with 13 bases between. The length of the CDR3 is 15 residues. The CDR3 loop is CASSPDTSRTGELFF. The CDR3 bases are TGTGCCAGCTCACCGGACACTTCGAGAACCGGGGAGCTGTTTTTT.

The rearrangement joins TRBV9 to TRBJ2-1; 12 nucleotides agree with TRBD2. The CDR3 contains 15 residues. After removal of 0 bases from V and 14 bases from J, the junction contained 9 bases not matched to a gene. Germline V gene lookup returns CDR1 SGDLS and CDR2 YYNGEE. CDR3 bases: TGTGCCAGCAGCGTAGGGGCTAGCGGGAGGGCCGCGGAGTTCTTC. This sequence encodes CASSVGASGRAAEFF.

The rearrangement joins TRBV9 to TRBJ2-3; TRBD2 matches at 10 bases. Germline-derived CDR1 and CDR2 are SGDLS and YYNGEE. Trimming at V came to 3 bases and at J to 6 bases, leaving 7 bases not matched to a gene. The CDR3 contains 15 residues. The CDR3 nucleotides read TGTGCCAGCAGCGAAATAGCGGGAGGAGCGGATACGCAGTATTTT. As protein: CASSEIAGGADTQYF.

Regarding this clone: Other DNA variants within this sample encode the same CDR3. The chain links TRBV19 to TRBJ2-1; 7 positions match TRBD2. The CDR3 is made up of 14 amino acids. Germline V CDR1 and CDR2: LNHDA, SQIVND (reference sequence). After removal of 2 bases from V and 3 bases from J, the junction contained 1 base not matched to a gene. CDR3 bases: TGTGCCAGTAGTATACTAGCGGACTACAATGAGCAGTTCTTC. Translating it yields CASSILADYNEQFF.

The chain's CDR3 is CASSQEDAGVGSYEQYF. The CDR3 DNA is TGCGCCAGCAGCCAAGAGGATGCGGGAGTAGGATCCTACGAGCAGTACTTC. The chain has TRBV4-1 and TRBJ2-7, with 7 bases lining up with TRBD2. CDR1 is MGHRA, CDR2 YSYEKL, per germline. Trimming cost V 0 bases and J 1 base; bases outside gene matches: 9. There are 17 residues in the CDR3.

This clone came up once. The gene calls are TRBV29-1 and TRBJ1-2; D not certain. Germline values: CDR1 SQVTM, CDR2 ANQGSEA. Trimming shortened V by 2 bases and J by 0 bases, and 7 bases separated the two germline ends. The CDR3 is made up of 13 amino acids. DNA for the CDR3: TGCAGCGTTGAACACGTGACTAACTATGGCTACACCTTC. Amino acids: CSVEHVTNYGYTF.

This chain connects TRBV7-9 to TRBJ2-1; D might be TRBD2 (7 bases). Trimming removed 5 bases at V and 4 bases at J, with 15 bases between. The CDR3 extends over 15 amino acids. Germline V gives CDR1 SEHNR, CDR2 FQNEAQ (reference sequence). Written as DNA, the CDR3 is TGTGCCAGCAGCCTAACTAGCGACAGGTACAATGAGCAGTTCTTC. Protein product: CASSLTSDRYNEQFF. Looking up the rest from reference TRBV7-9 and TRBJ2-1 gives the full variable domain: DTGVSQNPRHKITKRGQNVTFRCDPISEHNRLYWYRQTLGQGPEFLTYFQNEAQLEKSRLLSDRFSAERPKGSFSTLEIQRTEQGDSAMYLCASSLTSDRYNEQFFGPGTRLTVL.

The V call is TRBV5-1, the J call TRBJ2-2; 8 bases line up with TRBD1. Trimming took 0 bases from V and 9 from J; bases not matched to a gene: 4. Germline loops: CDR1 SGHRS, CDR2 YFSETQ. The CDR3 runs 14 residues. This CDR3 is CASSLAGGERELFF. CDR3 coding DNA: TGCGCCAGCAGCTTGGCAGGGGGCGAGAGGGAGCTGTTTTTT.